The next 17 T cell receptor beta chains were all read from a single sample in a study of shared clonotypes between healthy human individuals. Profiled with immunoSEQ multiplex PCR; TCRdb holds only in-frame clones, not every one. The repertoire includes about 2.2 million clones, 90% to 95% of them detected once, and more than 1.5% sits in the top ten. Naive CD8 isolation took CD45RO-negative cells positively selected for CCR7 and excluded terminally differentiated effector memory CD45RA+ cells. Sequenced material: naive CD8+ T cells from PBMCs. Every receptor here comes from a man between 18 and 29 years old in good health. Some clones in this sample may be carry-over from other donors' samples.

The J gene is TRBJ2-7, the V gene TRBV27; TRBD2 matches at 11 bases. This CDR3 is 15 amino acids long. Germline V gives CDR1 MNHEY, CDR2 SMNVEV (reference sequence). J gave up 4 bases and V 5 bases, and 7 bases lay outside the gene matches. In DNA, the CDR3 is TGTGCCAGCAGTATCTCTATAGCGGGGGGGTACGAGCAGTACTTC. It encodes CASSISIAGGYEQYF.

The chain employs TRBV7-8 and TRBJ2-5; the match to TRBD1 covers 9 bases. Germline V gene data show CDR1 as SGHVS and CDR2 as FQNEAQ. V shed 1 base and J 4 bases; nucleotides not matched to a gene: 4. The CDR3 sequence is 15 residues long. CDR3 in DNA: TGTGCCAGCAGCTTAGGGACAGGGGTTAGAGAGACCCAGTACTTC. Translated, it gives CASSLGTGVRETQYF.

J is TRBJ1-2 and V is TRBV2; TRBD1 aligns across 8 bases. V dropped 4 bases and J dropped 0; count of bases not matched to a gene: 10. This CDR3 has 17 amino acids. Per germline, CDR1 SNHLY and CDR2 FYNNEI. CDR3 nucleotides: TGTGCCAGCAGTGGGGCAGGGGGCGCCTATGCTAACTATGGCTACACCTTC. Amino acids: CASSGAGGAYANYGYTF.

The chain links TRBV7-9 to TRBJ2-7, with TRBD2 as a possible D gene (5 bases). V lost 6 bases and J lost 4, with 16 bases in between. There are 14 residues in the CDR3. Germline V gene lookup returns CDR1 SEHNR and CDR2 FQNEAQ (reference sequence). The CDR3 DNA follows: TGTGCCAGCAGTCCAGACATTCGGGGTTACGAGCAGTACTTC. This codes for CASSPDIRGYEQYF.

Worth noting for this clone: The same CDR3 is also encoded by other DNA sequences in this sample. The J gene is TRBJ2-7, the V gene TRBV27; 11 bases map to TRBD2. Per germline, CDR1 MNHEY and CDR2 SMNVEV (reference sequence). The CDR3 totals 16 residues. Trimming took 0 bases from V and 0 from J; bases not matched to a gene: 1. CDR3 region: CASSLSTSGSSYEQYF. For the CDR3, the DNA is TGTGCCAGCAGTTTATCTACTAGCGGGAGCTCCTACGAGCAGTACTTC.

The gene calls are TRBV7-9 and TRBJ1-1; 12 positions match TRBD1. This CDR3 contains 14 residues. Per the germline V gene, CDR1 is SEHNR and CDR2 is FQNEAQ (reference sequence). J lost 6 bases, V lost 6 bases, and 5 bases had no gene match. The CDR3 DNA reads TGTGCCAGCAGAACCGGGACAGGGGGCTCTGAAGCTTTCTTT. Amino acid sequence: CASRTGTGGSEAFF.

Remarks on this clone: Other DNA sequences in this specimen translate into the identical CDR3. This chain joins TRBV11-2 and TRBJ2-7; maybe TRBD1 (6 bases). The length of the CDR3 is 13 residues. Germline lookup yields CDR1 SGHAT and CDR2 FQNNGV. V lost 2 bases and J lost 3, with 8 bases in between. The CDR3 DNA follows: TGTGCCAGCAGCTTAAGCAGGGGCTACGAGCAGTACTTC. Protein: CASSLSRGYEQYF. Looking up the rest from reference TRBV11-2 and TRBJ2-7 gives the full variable domain: EAGVAQSPRYKIIEKRQSVAFWCNPISGHATLYWYQQILGQGPKLLIQFQNNGVVDDSQLPKDRFSAERLKGVDSTLKIQPAKLEDSAVYLCASSLSRGYEQYFGPGTRLTVT.

The chain carries TRBV2 and TRBJ2-7, with D unresolved. Per the germline V gene, CDR1 is SNHLY and CDR2 is FYNNEI. V lost 0 bases, J lost 6 bases, and 15 bases lay in between. This CDR3 comprises 15 residues. In DNA form, the CDR3 reads TGTGCCAGCAGTGAAGCAAAAGGCTTACCTGGCGAGCAGTACTTC. Its translation: CASSEAKGLPGEQYF.

The chain joins TRBV29-1 to TRBJ2-1, with 13 positions matching TRBD2. V shed 1 base and J 0 bases; nucleotides not matched to a gene: 9. Per the germline V gene, CDR1 is SQVTM and CDR2 is ANQGSEA. This CDR3 spans 19 amino acids. The chain's CDR3 is CSVEGGLAGPSGSYNEQFF. The CDR3 region has the DNA TGCAGCGTTGAAGGGGGACTAGCGGGGCCATCAGGCTCCTACAATGAGCAGTTCTTC.

The rearrangement links TRBV6-6 to TRBJ1-5; D is undetermined. Trimming took 2 bases from V and 6 from J, leaving 14 bases between them. Per germline, CDR1 MNHNY and CDR2 SVGAGI (reference sequence). This CDR3 contains 15 residues. CDR3 region: CASSYAWRGSQPQHF. The CDR3 DNA reads TGTGCCAGCAGTTACGCGTGGCGAGGGAGTCAGCCCCAGCATTTT.

This chain links TRBV6-6 with TRBJ1-1; D is possibly TRBD1 (5 bases). With 7 bases removed from V and 2 bases from J, the gap between germline ends came to 8 bases. CDR3 length: 12 residues. Germline CDR1 is MNHNY and CDR2 is SVGAGI (reference sequence). Here the CDR3 reads CASTGGNTEAFF. In DNA form, the CDR3 reads TGTGCCAGCACGGGGGGTAACACTGAAGCTTTCTTT.

The chain has TRBV19 and TRBJ2-7; no firm D call. Germline V lookup: CDR1 LNHDA, CDR2 SQIVND (reference sequence). Trimming removed 5 bases at V and 0 bases at J, with 14 bases between. This CDR3 has 15 amino acids. The DNA for the CDR3 is TGTGCCAGTAGTGGTGGTTGGGTGCCCTCCTACGAGCAGTACTTC. Protein: CASSGGWVPSYEQYF.

The J gene is TRBJ2-4, the V gene TRBV27; D perhaps matches TRBD2 (6 bases). CDR1 is MNHEY and CDR2 is SMNVEV in the germline V gene (reference sequence). Trimming took 5 bases from V and 5 from J, leaving 16 bases between them. This CDR3 comprises 15 residues. The DNA for the CDR3 is TGTGCCAGCAGTCTTTTGTCGGGGGTCCAAAACATTCAGTACTTC. It codes for CASSLLSGVQNIQYF.

V and J are TRBV9 and TRBJ1-3; tentatively, D is TRBD1 (5 bases). The germline V gene has CDR1 SGDLS and CDR2 YYNGEE. The CDR3 runs to 15 residues. Trimming stripped 5 bases from V and 0 bases from J, with 12 bases between. The CDR3 reads CASSARGGSGNTIYF. CDR3 DNA: TGTGCCAGCAGTGCCCGTGGGGGCTCTGGAAACACCATATATTTT.

In the case of this clone: Additional DNA sequences in this sample encode the identical CDR3. The chain couples TRBV18 to TRBJ2-1; possibly TRBD1 or TRBD2 for D (5 bases each). The V gene's germline CDR1 is KGHSH and CDR2 LQKENI. The CDR3 extends over 14 amino acids. V lost 3 bases to trimming and J lost 3 bases, with 9 bases between them. The CDR3 sequence is CASSPGRDYNEQFF. The CDR3 DNA sequence: TGTGCCAGCTCACCGGGACGAGACTACAATGAGCAGTTCTTC.

About this clone: The sample carries other DNA sequences with the same CDR3. This chain links TRBV7-9 with TRBJ2-1, with D possibly TRBD2 on 5 matching bases. This CDR3 has 12 amino acids. Per the germline V gene, CDR1 is SEHNR and CDR2 is FQNEAQ (reference sequence). The germline V and J ends were trimmed by 4 bases and 7 bases, with 8 bases remaining between them. The CDR3 DNA follows: TGTGCCAGCAGCTCTCGGGGAAATGAGCAGTTCTTC. Translation: CASSSRGNEQFF. The full variable domain, its missing parts supplied by reference TRBV7-9 and TRBJ2-1, is DTGVSQNPRHKITKRGQNVTFRCDPISEHNRLYWYRQTLGQGPEFLTYFQNEAQLEKSRLLSDRFSAERPKGSFSTLEIQRTEQGDSAMYLCASSSRGNEQFFGPGTRLTVL.

The CDR3 DNA reads as TGTGCCAGCAGTTCCCCCGGGACTAGCGGGAGGGCCGCCTACGAGCAGTACTTC. Translating gives CASSSPGTSGRAAYEQYF. The J gene is TRBJ2-7, the V gene TRBV27; TRBD2 agrees at 16 bases. The germline gives CDR1 MNHEY, CDR2 SMNVEV (reference sequence). The CDR3 length is 18 residues. The ends lost 4 bases at V and 2 bases at J; junction bases unmatched: 8.